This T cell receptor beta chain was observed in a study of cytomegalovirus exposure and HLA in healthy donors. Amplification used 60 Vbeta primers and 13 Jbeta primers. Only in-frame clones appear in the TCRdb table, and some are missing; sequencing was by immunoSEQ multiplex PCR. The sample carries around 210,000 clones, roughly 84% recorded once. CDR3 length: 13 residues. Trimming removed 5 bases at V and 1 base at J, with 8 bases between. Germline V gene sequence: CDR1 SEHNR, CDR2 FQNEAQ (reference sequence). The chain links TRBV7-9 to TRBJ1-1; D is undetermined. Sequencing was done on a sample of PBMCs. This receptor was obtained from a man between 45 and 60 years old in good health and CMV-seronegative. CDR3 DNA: TGTGCCAGCAGCGCGACAAGGAACACTGAAGCTTTCTTT. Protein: CASSATRNTEAFF.